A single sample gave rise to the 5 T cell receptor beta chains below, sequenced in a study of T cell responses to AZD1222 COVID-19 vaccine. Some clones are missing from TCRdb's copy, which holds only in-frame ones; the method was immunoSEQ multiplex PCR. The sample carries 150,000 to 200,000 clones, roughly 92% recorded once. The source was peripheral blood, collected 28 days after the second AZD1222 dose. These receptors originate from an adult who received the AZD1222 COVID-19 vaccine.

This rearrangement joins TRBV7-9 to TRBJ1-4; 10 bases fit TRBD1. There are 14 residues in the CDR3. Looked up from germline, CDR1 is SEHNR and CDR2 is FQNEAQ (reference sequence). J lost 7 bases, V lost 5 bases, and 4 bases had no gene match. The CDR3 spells CASSPTGGTEKLFF. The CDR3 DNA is TGTGCCAGCAGCCCGACAGGGGGCACTGAAAAACTGTTTTTT.

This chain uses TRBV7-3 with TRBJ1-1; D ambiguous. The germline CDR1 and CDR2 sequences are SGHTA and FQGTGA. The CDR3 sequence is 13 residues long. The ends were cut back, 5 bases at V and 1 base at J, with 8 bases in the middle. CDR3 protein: CASSPQANTEAFF. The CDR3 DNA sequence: TGTGCCAGCAGCCCGCAGGCGAACACTGAAGCTTTCTTT.

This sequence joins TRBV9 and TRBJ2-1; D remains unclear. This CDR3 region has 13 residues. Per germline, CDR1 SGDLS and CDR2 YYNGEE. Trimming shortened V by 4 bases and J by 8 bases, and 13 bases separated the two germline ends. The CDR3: CASSTGPPDEQFF. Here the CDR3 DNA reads TGTGCCAGCAGCACGGGCCCTCCGGATGAGCAGTTCTTC.

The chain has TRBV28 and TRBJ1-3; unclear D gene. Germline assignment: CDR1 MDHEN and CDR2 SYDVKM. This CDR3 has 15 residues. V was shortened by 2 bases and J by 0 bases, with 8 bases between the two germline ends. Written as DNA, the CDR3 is TGTGCCAGCAGTTTAATACAGATCTCTGGAAACACCATATATTTT. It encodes CASSLIQISGNTIYF.

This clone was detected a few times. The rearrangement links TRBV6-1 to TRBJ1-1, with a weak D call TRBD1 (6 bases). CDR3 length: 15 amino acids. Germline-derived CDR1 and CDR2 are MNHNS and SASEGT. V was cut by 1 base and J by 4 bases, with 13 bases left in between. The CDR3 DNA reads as TGTGCCAGCAGTGAAGGCCCAGGGGTGGTCACTGAAGCTTTCTTT. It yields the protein CASSEGPGVVTEAFF.